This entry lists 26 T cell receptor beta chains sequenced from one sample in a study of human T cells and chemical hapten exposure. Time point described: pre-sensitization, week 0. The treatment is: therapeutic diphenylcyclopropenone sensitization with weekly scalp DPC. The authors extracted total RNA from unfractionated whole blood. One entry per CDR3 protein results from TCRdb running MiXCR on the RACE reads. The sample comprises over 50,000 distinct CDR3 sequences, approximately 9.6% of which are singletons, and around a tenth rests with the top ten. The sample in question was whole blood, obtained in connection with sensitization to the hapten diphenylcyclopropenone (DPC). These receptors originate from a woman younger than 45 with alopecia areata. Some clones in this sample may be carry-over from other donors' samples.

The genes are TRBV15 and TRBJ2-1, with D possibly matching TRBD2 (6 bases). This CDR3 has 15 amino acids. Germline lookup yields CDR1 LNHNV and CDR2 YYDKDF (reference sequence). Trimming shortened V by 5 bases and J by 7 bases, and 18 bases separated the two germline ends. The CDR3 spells CATSLVHREMNEQFF. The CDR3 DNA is TGTGCCACCAGCCTCGTTCACCGGGAGATGAATGAGCAGTTCTTC.

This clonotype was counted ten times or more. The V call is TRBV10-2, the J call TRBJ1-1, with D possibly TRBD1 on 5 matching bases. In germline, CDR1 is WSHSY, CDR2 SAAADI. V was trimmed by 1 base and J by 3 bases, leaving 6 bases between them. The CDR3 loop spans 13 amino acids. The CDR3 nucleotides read TGCGCCAGCAGTGAGTGGGGGGACACTGAAGCTTTCTTT. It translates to CASSEWGDTEAFF.

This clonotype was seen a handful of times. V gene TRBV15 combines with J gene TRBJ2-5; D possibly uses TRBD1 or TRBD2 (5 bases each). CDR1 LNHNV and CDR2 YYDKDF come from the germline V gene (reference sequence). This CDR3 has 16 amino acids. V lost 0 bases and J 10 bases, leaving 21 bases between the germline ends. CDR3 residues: CATSRDERGPLGVQYF. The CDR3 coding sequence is TGTGCCACCAGCAGAGATGAGAGGGGCCCACTGGGGGTCCAGTACTTC.

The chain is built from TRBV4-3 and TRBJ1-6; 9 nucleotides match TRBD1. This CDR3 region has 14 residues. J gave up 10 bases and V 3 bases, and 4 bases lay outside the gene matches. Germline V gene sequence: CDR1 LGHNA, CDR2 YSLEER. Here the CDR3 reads CASSHRDRDSPLHF. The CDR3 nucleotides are TGCGCCAGCAGCCACCGGGACAGGGACTCACCCCTCCACTTT.

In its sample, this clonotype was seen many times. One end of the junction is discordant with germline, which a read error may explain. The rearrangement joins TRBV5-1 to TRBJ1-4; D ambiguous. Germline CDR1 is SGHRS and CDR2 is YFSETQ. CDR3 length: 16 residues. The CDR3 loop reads CASSLQSTKSNGKLFF. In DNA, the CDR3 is TGCGCCAGCAGCTTGCAGTCCACAAAATCAAATGGAAAACTGTTTTTT.

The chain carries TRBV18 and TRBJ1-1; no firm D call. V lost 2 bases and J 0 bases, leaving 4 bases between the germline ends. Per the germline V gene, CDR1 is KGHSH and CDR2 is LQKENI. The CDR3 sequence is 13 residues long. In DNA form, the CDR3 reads TGTGCCAGCTCACCAGTACTGAACACTGAAGCTTTCTTT. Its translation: CASSPVLNTEAFF.

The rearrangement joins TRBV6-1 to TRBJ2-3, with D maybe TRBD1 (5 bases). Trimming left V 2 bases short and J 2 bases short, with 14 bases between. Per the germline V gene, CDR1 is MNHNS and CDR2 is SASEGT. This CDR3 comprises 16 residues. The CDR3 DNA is TGTGCCAGCAGTGAATTGCAGGGCGCATTCACAGATACGCAGTATTTT. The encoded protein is CASSELQGAFTDTQYF.

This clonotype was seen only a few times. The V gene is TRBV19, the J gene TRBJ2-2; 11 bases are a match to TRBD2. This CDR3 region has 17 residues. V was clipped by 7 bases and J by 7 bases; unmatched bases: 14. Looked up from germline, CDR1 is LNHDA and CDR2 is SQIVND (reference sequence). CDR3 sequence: CASTYALRTSGRGELFF. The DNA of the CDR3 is TGTGCCAGTACCTATGCCCTCCGGACTAGCGGGCGCGGGGAGCTGTTTTTT.

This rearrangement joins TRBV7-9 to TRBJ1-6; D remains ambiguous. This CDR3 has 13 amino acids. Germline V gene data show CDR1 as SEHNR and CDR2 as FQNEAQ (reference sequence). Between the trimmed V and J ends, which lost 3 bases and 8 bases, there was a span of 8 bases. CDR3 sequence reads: CASSFSGDSPLHF. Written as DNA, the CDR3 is TGTGCCAGCAGCTTCAGTGGGGATTCACCCCTCCACTTT. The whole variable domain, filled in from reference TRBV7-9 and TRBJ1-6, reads DTGVSQNPRHKITKRGQNVTFRCDPISEHNRLYWYRQTLGQGPEFLTYFQNEAQLEKSRLLSDRFSAERPKGSFSTLEIQRTEQGDSAMYLCASSFSGDSPLHFGNGTRLTVT.

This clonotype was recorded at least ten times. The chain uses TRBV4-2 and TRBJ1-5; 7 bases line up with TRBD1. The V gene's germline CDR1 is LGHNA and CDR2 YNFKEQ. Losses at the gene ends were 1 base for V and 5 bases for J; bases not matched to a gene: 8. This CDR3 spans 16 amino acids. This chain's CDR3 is CASSQGLTGIHQPQHF. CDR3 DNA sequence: TGTGCCAGCAGCCAAGGATTGACAGGGATACATCAGCCCCAGCATTTT.

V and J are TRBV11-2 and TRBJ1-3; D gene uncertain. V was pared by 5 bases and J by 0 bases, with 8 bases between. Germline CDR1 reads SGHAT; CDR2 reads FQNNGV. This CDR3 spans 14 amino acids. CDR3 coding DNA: TGTGCCAGCAGCCCACTGAGCTCTGGAAACACCATATATTTT. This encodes CASSPLSSGNTIYF.

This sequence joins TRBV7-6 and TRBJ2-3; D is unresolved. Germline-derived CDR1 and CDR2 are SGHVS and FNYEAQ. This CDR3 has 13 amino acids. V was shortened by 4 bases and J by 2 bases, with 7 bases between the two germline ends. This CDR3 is CASSSAHTDTQYF. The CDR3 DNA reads TGTGCCAGCAGCTCCGCCCACACAGATACGCAGTATTTT.

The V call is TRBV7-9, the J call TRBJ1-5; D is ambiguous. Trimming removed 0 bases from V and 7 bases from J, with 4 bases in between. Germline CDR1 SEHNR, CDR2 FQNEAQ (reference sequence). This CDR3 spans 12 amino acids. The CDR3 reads CASSLAQQPQHF. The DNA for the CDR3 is TGTGCCAGCAGCTTAGCGCAACAGCCCCAGCATTTT.

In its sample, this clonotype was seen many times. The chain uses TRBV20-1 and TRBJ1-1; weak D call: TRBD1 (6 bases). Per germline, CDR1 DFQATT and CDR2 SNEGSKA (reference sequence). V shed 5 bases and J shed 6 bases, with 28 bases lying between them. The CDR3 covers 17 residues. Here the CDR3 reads CSAHNLGRGTGLPEAFF. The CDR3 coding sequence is TGCAGTGCTCACAACCTGGGAAGGGGCACAGGGTTGCCTGAAGCTTTCTTT.

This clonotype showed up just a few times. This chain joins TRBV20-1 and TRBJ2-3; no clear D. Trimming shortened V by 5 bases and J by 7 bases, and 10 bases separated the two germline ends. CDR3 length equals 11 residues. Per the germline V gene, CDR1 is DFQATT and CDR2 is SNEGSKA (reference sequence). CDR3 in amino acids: CSAAPRNTQYF. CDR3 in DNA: TGCAGTGCTGCCCCTAGGAATACGCAGTATTTT.

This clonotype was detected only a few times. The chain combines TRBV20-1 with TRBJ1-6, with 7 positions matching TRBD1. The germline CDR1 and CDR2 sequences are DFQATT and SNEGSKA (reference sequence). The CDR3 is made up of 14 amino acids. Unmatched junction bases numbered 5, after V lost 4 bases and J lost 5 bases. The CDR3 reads CSATRGLDNSPLHF. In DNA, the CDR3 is TGCAGTGCTACGAGGGGGCTCGATAATTCACCCCTCCACTTT.

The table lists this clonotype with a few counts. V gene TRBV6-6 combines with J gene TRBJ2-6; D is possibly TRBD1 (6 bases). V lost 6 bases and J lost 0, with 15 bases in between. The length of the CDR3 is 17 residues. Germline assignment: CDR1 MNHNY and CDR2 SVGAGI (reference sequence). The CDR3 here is CASRPGQFNSGANVLTF. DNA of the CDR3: TGTGCCAGCAGACCGGGACAATTCAACTCTGGGGCCAACGTCCTGACTTTC.

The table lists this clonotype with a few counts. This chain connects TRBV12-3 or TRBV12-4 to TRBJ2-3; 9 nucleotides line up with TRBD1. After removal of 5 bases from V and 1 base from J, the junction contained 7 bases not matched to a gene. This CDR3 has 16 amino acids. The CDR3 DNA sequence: TGTGCCAGCAGTCCCCGGACAGGGGCTGGCACAGATACGCAGTATTTT. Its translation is CASSPRTGAGTDTQYF.

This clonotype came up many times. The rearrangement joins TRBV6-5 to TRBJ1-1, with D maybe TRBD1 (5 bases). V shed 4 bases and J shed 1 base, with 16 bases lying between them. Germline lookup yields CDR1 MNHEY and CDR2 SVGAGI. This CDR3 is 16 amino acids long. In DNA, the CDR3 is TGTGCCAGCAGTTGGGCTCGTTCTGGGGGGAACACTGAAGCTTTCTTT. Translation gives CASSWARSGGNTEAFF.

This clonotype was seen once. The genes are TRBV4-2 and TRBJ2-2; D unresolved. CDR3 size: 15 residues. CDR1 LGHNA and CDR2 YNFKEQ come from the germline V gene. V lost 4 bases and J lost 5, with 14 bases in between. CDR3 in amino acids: CASSRVAGGTGELFF. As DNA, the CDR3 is TGTGCCAGCAGCCGGGTGGCAGGTGGGACCGGGGAGCTGTTTTTT.

The CDR3 DNA reads TGTGCCAGTAGGACAGGGTCTGGGGCCAACGTCCTGACTTTC. Its protein is CASRTGSGANVLTF. J is TRBJ2-6 and V is TRBV19; TRBD1 matches 7 bases. V lost 6 bases and J lost 1; bases outside the gene matches: 0. The CDR3 length is 14 residues. CDR1 LNHDA and CDR2 SQIVND come from the germline V gene (reference sequence). Together with reference TRBV19 and TRBJ2-6, the CDR3 gives the full variable domain: DGGITQSPKYLFRKEGQNVTLSCEQNLNHDAMYWYRQDPGQGLRLIYYSQIVNDFQKGDIAEGYSVSREKKESFPLTVTSAQKNPTAFYLCASRTGSGANVLTFGAGSRLTVL.

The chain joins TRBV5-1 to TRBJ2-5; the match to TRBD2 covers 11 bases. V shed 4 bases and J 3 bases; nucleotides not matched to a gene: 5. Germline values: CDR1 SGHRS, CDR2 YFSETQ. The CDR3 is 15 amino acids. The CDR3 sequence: CASSTWGLAEETQYF. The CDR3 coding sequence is TGCGCCAGCAGCACGTGGGGACTAGCGGAAGAGACCCAGTACTTC.

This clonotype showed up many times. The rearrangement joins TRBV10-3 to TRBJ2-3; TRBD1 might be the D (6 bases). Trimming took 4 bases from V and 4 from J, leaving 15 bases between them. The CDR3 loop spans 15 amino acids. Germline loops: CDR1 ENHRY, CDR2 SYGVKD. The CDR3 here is CAISVRTVGADTQYF. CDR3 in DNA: TGTGCCATCAGTGTAAGGACAGTGGGGGCAGATACGCAGTATTTT.

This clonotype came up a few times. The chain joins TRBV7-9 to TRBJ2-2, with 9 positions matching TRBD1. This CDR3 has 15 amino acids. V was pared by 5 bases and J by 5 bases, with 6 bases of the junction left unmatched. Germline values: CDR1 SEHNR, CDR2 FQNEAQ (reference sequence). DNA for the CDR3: TGTGCCAGCAGCCCCGGACAGGGGAATACCGGGGAGCTGTTTTTT. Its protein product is CASSPGQGNTGELFF. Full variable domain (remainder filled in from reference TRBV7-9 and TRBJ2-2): DTGVSQNPRHKITKRGQNVTFRCDPISEHNRLYWYRQTLGQGPEFLTYFQNEAQLEKSRLLSDRFSAERPKGSFSTLEIQRTEQGDSAMYLCASSPGQGNTGELFFGEGSRLTVL.

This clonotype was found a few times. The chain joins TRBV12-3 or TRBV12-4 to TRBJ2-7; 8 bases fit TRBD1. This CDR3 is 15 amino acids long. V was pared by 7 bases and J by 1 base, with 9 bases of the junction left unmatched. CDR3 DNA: TGTGCCAGCACCTTCTCAGGACAGGGATCCTACGAGCAGTACTTC. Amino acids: CASTFSGQGSYEQYF.

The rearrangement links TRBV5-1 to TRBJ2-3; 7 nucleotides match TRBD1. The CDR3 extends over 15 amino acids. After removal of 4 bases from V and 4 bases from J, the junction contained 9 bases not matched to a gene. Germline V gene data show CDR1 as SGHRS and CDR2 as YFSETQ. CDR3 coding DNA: TGCGCCAGCAGCACCAGACAGGGCTTCCCAGATACGCAGTATTTT. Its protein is CASSTRQGFPDTQYF.